A single sample gave rise to the 25 T cell receptor beta chains below, sequenced in a study of shared clonotypes between healthy human individuals. Repertoires were generated with immunoSEQ multiplex PCR, while TCRdb's copy carries only in-frame clones and drops some. Here the sample spans around 1.5 million clones, nearly 99% being singletons. Sequencing was carried out using naive CD4+ T cells sorted from blood. Subset here: CD45RA+ positively selected. The source of these receptors is a man younger than 45 in good health.

This clone is a singleton in its sample. The J gene is TRBJ1-5, the V gene TRBV6-1; 8 bases line up with TRBD1. V was pared by 8 bases and J by 6 bases, with 3 bases of the junction left unmatched. CDR1 MNHNS and CDR2 SASEGT come from the germline V gene. This CDR3 has 12 residues. The CDR3 loop is CASGQGGQPQHF. DNA for the CDR3: TGTGCCAGCGGACAGGGTGGTCAGCCCCAGCATTTT.

The chain joins TRBV10-2 to TRBJ1-1; 11 bases agree with TRBD1. This CDR3 contains 16 residues. The V gene end was trimmed by 6 bases and the J gene end by 0 bases; junction bases not matched to a gene: 6. Germline V gene lookup returns CDR1 WSHSY and CDR2 SAAADI. CDR3 region: CASRGGQGAMNTEAFF. CDR3 in DNA: TGCGCCAGCAGAGGTGGACAGGGGGCGATGAACACTGAAGCTTTCTTT.

The CDR3 sequence: CSVNRAQETQYF. Written as DNA, the CDR3 is TGCAGCGTTAACCGGGCCCAAGAGACCCAGTACTTC. This sequence joins TRBV29-1 and TRBJ2-5, with D unclear. Per the germline V gene, CDR1 is SQVTM and CDR2 is ANQGSEA. Trimming pared 5 bases from V and 1 base from J, leaving 8 bases between. CDR3 length equals 12 residues.

This chain uses TRBV6-5 with TRBJ1-1; D is undetermined. V gave up 4 bases and J gave up 0 bases, with 6 bases separating them. CDR1 is MNHEY and CDR2 is SVGAGI in the germline V gene. This CDR3 contains 13 residues. As DNA, the CDR3 is TGTGCCAGCAGTTCCCTAATGAACACTGAAGCTTTCTTT. It translates to CASSSLMNTEAFF.

This clone was recorded only once. The rearrangement uses TRBV10-1 and TRBJ2-7; D might be TRBD1 or TRBD2, each matching 5 bases. From germline, CDR1 is WNHNN and CDR2 SYGVQD (reference sequence). The CDR3 runs 12 residues. Trimming took off 5 bases at V and 7 bases at J, with 12 bases between the two ends. Here the CDR3 reads CASSSGPREQYF. CDR3 bases: TGCGCCAGCAGTTCGGGACCGCGGGAGCAGTACTTC.

This chain connects TRBV9 to TRBJ2-1; TRBD2 matches 10 bases. CDR3 length: 15 amino acids. After removal of 0 bases from V and 5 bases from J, the junction contained 2 bases not matched to a gene. Germline V CDR1 and CDR2: SGDLS, YYNGEE. For the CDR3, the DNA is TGTGCCAGCAGCGTAGAAGCGGGAGGGGACAATGAGCAGTTCTTC. Protein product: CASSVEAGGDNEQFF.

In this sample, this clone turned up once. CDR3: CASSEGQVWGNIQYF. CDR3 sequence (DNA): TGCGCCAGCAGTGAAGGACAGGTTTGGGGAAACATTCAGTACTTC. V usage is TRBV10-2 and J usage is TRBJ2-4; 7 bases align to TRBD1. Trimming at V came to 3 bases and at J to 6 bases, leaving 8 bases not matched to a gene. The CDR3 consists of 15 residues. CDR1 and CDR2 (germline): WSHSY, SAAADI.

CDR3 nucleotides: TGTGCCTGGAGTGTGGGGCAAAATCAGCCCCAGCATTTT. It specifies CAWSVGQNQPQHF. V is TRBV30 and J is TRBJ1-5, with D possibly being TRBD1 (5 bases). V lost 0 bases and J lost 4, with 7 bases in between. CDR1 is GTSNPN and CDR2 is SVGIG in the germline V gene (reference sequence). The CDR3 covers 13 residues.

On this clone: Other DNA sequences within the sample encode an identical CDR3. The chain combines TRBV28 with TRBJ2-7; D is unclear. The germline V and J ends were trimmed by 3 bases and 2 bases, with 8 bases remaining between them. CDR3 length: 13 amino acids. Germline V lookup: CDR1 MDHEN, CDR2 SYDVKM. CDR3 sequence (DNA): TGTGCCAGCAGTTTTGGAACCGCCTACGAGCAGTACTTC. Protein sequence: CASSFGTAYEQYF.

This clone was recorded only once. This chain joins TRBV23-1 and TRBJ1-5; D gene ambiguous. TRBV23-1 is annotated as an ORF whose role is uncertain. The CDR3 is made up of 15 amino acids. Trimming removed 4 bases at V and 4 bases at J, with 14 bases between. The CDR3 nucleotides read TGCGCCAGCAGTCTACAGAGCATCAGAAATCAGCCCCAGCATTTT. Encoded protein: CASSLQSIRNQPQHF.

V usage is TRBV7-8 and J usage is TRBJ2-3; possible D gene TRBD2, 6 bases. There are 15 residues in the CDR3. Germline lookup yields CDR1 SGHVS and CDR2 FQNEAQ. Trimming removed 3 bases from V and 2 bases from J, with 12 bases in between. The CDR3 DNA follows: TGTGCCAGCAGCTTCCGGGACTCGACCACAGATACGCAGTATTTT. As protein: CASSFRDSTTDTQYF.

V gene TRBV5-4 combines with J gene TRBJ2-7; D call uncertain. CDR1 and CDR2 (germline): SGHNT, YYREEE (reference sequence). The V end was cut by 2 bases, the J end by 7 bases, with 13 bases between. This CDR3 region has 13 residues. CDR3: CASSLGPSQEQYF. The CDR3 DNA reads TGTGCCAGCAGCTTAGGGCCGAGTCAAGAGCAGTACTTC.

This chain links TRBV19 with TRBJ1-2; D gene uncertain. The germline gives CDR1 LNHDA, CDR2 SQIVND (reference sequence). V lost 1 base and J lost 4, with 10 bases in between. The CDR3 consists of 14 residues. The DNA of the CDR3 is TGTGCCAGTAGTATAGGGGAATATACCTATGGCTACACCTTC. Protein: CASSIGEYTYGYTF. Combining the CDR3 with reference TRBV19 and TRBJ1-2 gives the whole variable domain DGGITQSPKYLFRKEGQNVTLSCEQNLNHDAMYWYRQDPGQGLRLIYYSQIVNDFQKGDIAEGYSVSREKKESFPLTVTSAQKNPTAFYLCASSIGEYTYGYTFGSGTRLTVV.

A remark on this clone: The same CDR3 is also encoded by other DNA sequences in this sample. V gene TRBV7-6 combines with J gene TRBJ2-7, with D perhaps TRBD2 (5 bases). The CDR3 has 15 residues. Germline-derived CDR1 and CDR2 are SGHVS and FNYEAQ. The V and J ends lost 0 bases and 2 bases respectively, with 11 bases between them. The CDR3 DNA reads TGTGCCAGCAGCTTAGCTGCTGGAGGCCCCTACGAGCAGTACTTC. Translation: CASSLAAGGPYEQYF.

V usage is TRBV7-9 and J usage is TRBJ1-1, with no clear D. Trimming removed 2 bases from V and 2 bases from J, with 15 bases in between. There are 16 residues in the CDR3. Germline V gene sequence: CDR1 SEHNR, CDR2 FQNEAQ (reference sequence). The CDR3 bases are TGTGCCAGCAGCTTATTCGGGGAGATCACCAACACTGAAGCTTTCTTT. Protein sequence: CASSLFGEITNTEAFF.

This clone has only one observation. The chain joins TRBV27 to TRBJ2-7; D is unresolved. CDR3 length equals 13 residues. Trimming left V 2 bases short and J 6 bases short, with 11 bases between. CDR1 and CDR2 from the germline V gene are MNHEY and SMNVEV (reference sequence). The CDR3 spells CASSLVGPGEQYF. The CDR3 region has the DNA TGTGCCAGCAGTTTAGTAGGGCCGGGCGAGCAGTACTTC.

V gene TRBV9 combines with J gene TRBJ2-5; 10 nucleotides match TRBD1. Germline values: CDR1 SGDLS, CDR2 YYNGEE. The trim removed 0 bases at V and 6 bases at J, leaving 5 bases unmatched. This CDR3 has 15 amino acids. DNA for the CDR3: TGTGCCAGCAGCGTAGCCCCAGACAGGGGGCAGACCCAGTACTTC. Its protein is CASSVAPDRGQTQYF.

The CDR3 protein is CASSRSGTGGRDTQYF. For the CDR3, the DNA is TGCGCCAGCAGCCGCTCCGGGACAGGGGGCCGAGATACGCAGTATTTT. The J gene is TRBJ2-3, the V gene TRBV4-3, with 12 bases identical to TRBD1. Germline V lookup: CDR1 LGHNA, CDR2 YSLEER. The junction had 7 bases not matched to a gene; V was cut back by 4 bases and J by 5 bases. The CDR3 sequence is 16 residues long.

The genes are TRBV30 and TRBJ2-7; TRBD2 is a possible D gene (5 bases). This CDR3 region has 15 residues. The germline V and J ends were trimmed by 2 bases and 7 bases, with 21 bases remaining between them. The germline V gene encodes CDR1 GTSNPN and CDR2 SVGIG (reference sequence). The CDR3 loop is CAWSQNTLRTGEQYF. Written as DNA, the CDR3 is TGTGCCTGGAGTCAAAACACCCTAAGGACGGGGGAGCAGTACTTC.

The gene calls are TRBV6-1 and TRBJ2-7, with 7 bases aligning to TRBD1. The CDR3 has 14 amino acids. Germline V gene sequence: CDR1 MNHNS, CDR2 SASEGT. Trimming removed 4 bases from V and 3 bases from J; junction bases left unmatched: 6. In DNA, the CDR3 is TGTGCCAGCAGTGGAGGGGGACAGCACTACGAGCAGTACTTC. This translates into CASSGGGQHYEQYF.

V is TRBV7-9 and J is TRBJ2-2; D uncertain. The CDR3 length is 14 residues. Trimming stripped 5 bases from V and 4 bases from J, with 11 bases between. Germline CDR1 SEHNR, CDR2 FQNEAQ (reference sequence). CDR3 in DNA: TGTGCCAGCAGCCCCAGGTTGGGCACCGGGGAGCTGTTTTTT. Amino acids: CASSPRLGTGELFF.

This chain uses TRBV2 with TRBJ1-2, with 7 bases lining up with TRBD1. V lost 6 bases, J lost 5 bases, and 6 bases stayed unmatched. Germline CDR1 and CDR2: SNHLY and FYNNEI. CDR3 length: 13 residues. The CDR3: CASRPGQPYGYTF. DNA for the CDR3: TGTGCCAGCAGACCGGGACAGCCGTATGGCTACACCTTC.

This chain links TRBV6-1 with TRBJ2-2; the D is unclear. The germline V gene has CDR1 MNHNS and CDR2 SASEGT. The CDR3 length is 14 residues. V was cut by 11 bases and J by 3 bases, with 16 bases left in between. CDR3 coding DNA: TGTGCCTTCCGGGTCTTTACGGACACCGGGGAGCTGTTTTTT. Translated: CAFRVFTDTGELFF.

The rearrangement uses TRBV20-1 and TRBJ1-1; D is undetermined. Germline V gene data show CDR1 as DFQATT and CDR2 as SNEGSKA (reference sequence). The CDR3 has 11 residues. V was shortened by 6 bases and J by 11 bases, with 16 bases between the two germline ends. The CDR3, as DNA: TGCAGTGCCTCATTAAAAGGGTCGGCTTTCTTT. Protein: CSASLKGSAFF.

The chain uses TRBV29-1 and TRBJ2-2; D possibly corresponds to TRBD2 (5 bases). This CDR3 spans 13 amino acids. Germline-derived CDR1 and CDR2 are SQVTM and ANQGSEA. V shed 4 bases and J shed 4 bases, with 10 bases lying between them. The CDR3 is CSVVEGTTGELFF. CDR3 bases: TGCAGCGTTGTTGAGGGAACCACCGGGGAGCTGTTTTTT.